A selection of T cell receptor beta chains follows, all from one sample in a study of blood T cell repertoires in COVID-19. Profiling relied on immunoSEQ multiplex PCR, and the TCRdb table lists in-frame clones only, not all of them. The sample consists of some 380,000 clones, 85% to 90% of them appearing once. Sequenced: peripheral blood. These receptors were obtained from a man younger than 35 with active or convalescent COVID-19. Each CDR3 is given with its conserved first and last residue. The D gene is left open where the match is weak. The size of a clone is reported for some rows only, either as once, few or many, or as a class for expanded clones.

j_gene,d_gene,v_gene,abundance,CDR3nt,CDR3aa
TRBJ1-5,TRBD1,TRBV19,NA,TGTGCCAGTAGTCCCAGGGCAGGGGGCGGTAATCAGCCCCAGCATTTT,CASSPRAGGGNQPQHF
TRBJ1-4,NA,TRBV29-1,NA,TGCTCGGCAGGGTATTTGACTAATGAAAAACTGTTTTTT,CSAGYLTNEKLFF
TRBJ2-4,NA,TRBV19,NA,TGTGCCAGTAGCTTCACGGGGTCCAACATTCAGTACTTC,CASSFTGSNIQYF
TRBJ1-5,TRBD1,TRBV28,NA,TGTGCCAGCAGTTCCCAGGGGGCGTACGGCAATCAGCCCCAGCATTTT,CASSSQGAYGNQPQHF
TRBJ1-5,NA,TRBV18,NA,TGTGCCAGCTCACCACAGGGGGGGGATCAGCCCCAGCATTTT,CASSPQGGDQPQHF
TRBJ2-2,NA,TRBV12-3/TRBV12-4,NA,TGTGCCAGCAGTTTACGGACAACCGGGGAGCTGTTTTTT,CASSLRTTGELFF
TRBJ1-4,NA,TRBV19,once,TGTGCCACCTCCGACCAGGGATCTAATGAAAAACTGTTTTTT,CATSDQGSNEKLFF
TRBJ2-1,TRBD2,TRBV7-4,once,TGTGCCAGCAGCTTATCTAGCGGGGGGTCGTCCTACAATGAGCAGTTCTTC,CASSLSSGGSSYNEQFF
TRBJ1-1,NA,TRBV18,NA,TGTGCCACAAGGGGCGATAAGGCCACTGAAGCTTTCTTT,CATRGDKATEAFF
TRBJ1-3,NA,TRBV30,once,TGTGCCTGGAGTCCTTCAGGCAGGCGAAACACCATATATTTT,CAWSPSGRRNTIYF
TRBJ2-1,NA,TRBV3-1/TRBV3-2,NA,TGTGCCAGCAGCCAAAAAGCGGCGTTGAATGAGCAGTTCTTC,CASSQKAALNEQFF
TRBJ2-3,NA,TRBV4-2,NA,TGTGCCAGCAGCCAAGACCTAGCTCAAGATACGCAGTATTTT,CASSQDLAQDTQYF
TRBJ2-5,NA,TRBV5-6,NA,TGTGCCAGCAGTCCGAGCGCGCCGCAAGAGACCCAGTACTTC,CASSPSAPQETQYF
TRBJ2-5,NA,TRBV5-1,NA,TGCGCCAGCAGCTCTACCGGGACTCGCATGGAGACCCAGTACTTC,CASSSTGTRMETQYF
TRBJ1-3,NA,TRBV5-1,once,TGCGCCAGTCAGTCGTTCTCTGGAAACACCATATATTTT,CASQSFSGNTIYF
TRBJ2-7,TRBD1,TRBV7-8,few,TGTGCCAGCAGCTTAAGAGATCGGGACAGGGCGGCCGAGCAGTACTTC,CASSLRDRDRAAEQYF
TRBJ1-2,NA,TRBV4-1,NA,TGCGCCAGCACCCAACCCGGGCAGGGTCCCCGCTACACCTTC,CASTQPGQGPRYTF
TRBJ1-2,NA,TRBV15,NA,TGTGCCACCAGCAGAGATGTCCAGGGCTATGGCTACACCTTC,CATSRDVQGYGYTF
TRBJ1-1,NA,TRBV14,NA,TGTGCCAGCAGCCAAGATCTGAGGGGAGGCACTGAAGCTTTCTTT,CASSQDLRGGTEAFF
TRBJ1-6,NA,TRBV7-9,NA,TGTGCCAGCAGCTTAACACAGGATAATTCACCCCTCCACTTT,CASSLTQDNSPLHF
TRBJ2-3,TRBD1,TRBV3-1/TRBV3-2,NA,TGTGCCAGCAGCCAACGGGACAGACGCACAGATACGCAGTATTTT,CASSQRDRRTDTQYF
TRBJ2-2,TRBD1,TRBV19,NA,TGTGCCAGTAGTATACGGACAGGCCGGAACACCGGGGAGCTGTTTTTT,CASSIRTGRNTGELFF
TRBJ1-2,TRBD1,TRBV6-5,NA,TGTGCCAGTGCACAGGGGGCTATTATGGGCTACACCTTC,CASAQGAIMGYTF
TRBJ1-2,NA,TRBV2,NA,TGTGCCAGCCGACAGGAGTCAATCTATGGCTACACCTTC,CASRQESIYGYTF